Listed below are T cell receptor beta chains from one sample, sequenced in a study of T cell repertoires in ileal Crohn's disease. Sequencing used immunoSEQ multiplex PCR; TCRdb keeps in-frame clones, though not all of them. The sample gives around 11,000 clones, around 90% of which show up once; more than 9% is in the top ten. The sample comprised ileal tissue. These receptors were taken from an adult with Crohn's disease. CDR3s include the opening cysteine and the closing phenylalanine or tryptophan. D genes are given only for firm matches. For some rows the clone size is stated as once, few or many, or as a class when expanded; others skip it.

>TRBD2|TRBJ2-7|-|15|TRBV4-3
CASSQGKAGTYEQYF
TGCGCCAGCAGCCAAGGCAAAGCGGGAACCTACGAGCAGTACTTC
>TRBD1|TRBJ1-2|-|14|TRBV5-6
CASIPMGQPYGYTF
TGTGCCAGCATTCCCATGGGACAGCCATATGGCTACACCTTC
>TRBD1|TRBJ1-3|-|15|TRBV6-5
CASRLGTGGRNTIYF
TGTGCCAGCAGGCTCGGGACAGGGGGGAGAAACACCATATATTTT
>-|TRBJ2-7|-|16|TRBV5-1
CASSLSKGQWGGEQYF
TGCGCCAGCAGCTTGAGTAAAGGACAGTGGGGCGGCGAGCAGTACTTC
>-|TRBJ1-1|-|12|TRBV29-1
CSVPGGATEAFF
TGCAGCGTCCCGGGGGGGGCTACTGAAGCTTTCTTT
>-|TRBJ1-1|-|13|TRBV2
CASLQALNTEAFF
TGTGCCAGTTTACAGGCTCTGAACACTGAAGCTTTCTTT
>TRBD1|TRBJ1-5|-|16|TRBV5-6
CASSSQTGEGNQPQHF
TGTGCCAGCAGCTCCCAGACAGGGGAGGGCAATCAGCCCCAGCATTTT
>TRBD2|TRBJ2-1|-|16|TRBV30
CAWSTPLGLAGAEQFF
TGTGCCTGGAGCACGCCCTTAGGTCTAGCGGGGGCTGAGCAGTTCTTC
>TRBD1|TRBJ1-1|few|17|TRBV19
CASKGIRGQNGTTEAFF
TGTGCCAGTAAAGGTATCAGGGGGCAAAATGGAACGACTGAAGCTTTCTTT
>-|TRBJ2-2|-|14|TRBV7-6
CASSIGLNTGELFF
TGTGCCAGCAGCATTGGACTGAACACCGGGGAGCTGTTTTTT
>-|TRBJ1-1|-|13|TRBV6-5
CASSYPGNPEAFF
TGTGCCAGCAGTTACCCAGGTAACCCAGAAGCTTTCTTT
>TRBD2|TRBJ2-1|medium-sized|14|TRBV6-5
CASSYGGSRNEQFF
TGTGCCAGCAGTTACGGCGGGAGCCGCAATGAGCAGTTCTTC
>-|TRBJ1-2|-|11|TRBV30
CAWSPPIGYTF
TGTGCCTGGAGCCCGCCTATTGGCTACACCTTC
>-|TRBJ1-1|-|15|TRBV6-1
CASSEGKARDTEAFF
TGTGCCAGCAGTGAAGGAAAGGCTCGAGACACTGAAGCTTTCTTT
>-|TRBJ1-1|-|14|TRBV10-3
CAISDSTANTEAFF
TGTGCCATCAGTGATTCGACGGCGAACACTGAAGCTTTCTTT
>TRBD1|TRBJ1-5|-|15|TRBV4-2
CASSQDRGGRQPQHF
TGTGCCAGCAGCCAAGATCGAGGGGGCCGTCAGCCCCAGCATTTT
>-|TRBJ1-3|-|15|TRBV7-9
CASTFLDRVERTIYF
TGTGCCAGCACCTTCCTGGACCGAGTGGAAAGGACCATATATTTT
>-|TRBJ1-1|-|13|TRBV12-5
CASALGVSTEAFF
TGTGCTAGTGCCCTCGGGGTTAGCACTGAAGCTTTCTTT